This passage covers 23 T cell receptor beta chains from one sample sequenced in a study of T cells after yellow fever vaccination (dated by TCRdb to between 2018 and 2020). The method behind the library was 5' RACE. Instrument used: Illumina HiSeq 2500. TCRdb reworked the public reads: Q25 trimming with fastp, MiXCR clone assembly, productive beta chains retained. For every CDR3 protein sequence, its rows merge into one entry that carries the most common genes and DNA. The sample has around 500,000 distinct CDR3 sequences on record, 21% of them singletons. Clones ranked in the top ten supply less than 20% of the sample. Reading the label with the study, this specimen's treatment or condition is: live attenuated yellow fever vaccine strain. Material: PBMCs, obtained 21 days after the first yellow fever vaccination. These receptors came from a man aged 18 to 29 who received the YFV17D yellow fever vaccine.

In its sample, this clonotype was seen a few times. The genes are TRBV7-9 and TRBJ2-3, with D maybe TRBD1 (6 bases). The CDR3 totals 15 residues. Trimming cost V 2 bases and J 4 bases, with 13 bases left between them. Germline V CDR1 and CDR2: SEHNR, FQNEAQ (reference sequence). In DNA, the CDR3 is TGTGCCAGCAGCTTATATTCAGGGGCGGCAGATACGCAGTATTTT. Amino acid sequence: CASSLYSGAADTQYF.

The chain is built from TRBV7-3 and TRBJ2-1; 8 bases line up with TRBD1. This CDR3 spans 13 amino acids. Trimming cost V 5 bases and J 8 bases; bases outside gene matches: 5. CDR1 and CDR2 from the germline V gene are SGHTA and FQGTGA. CDR3 DNA sequence: TGTGCCAGCAGCATCAGGGGGCGCGATGAGCAGTTCTTC. This translates into CASSIRGRDEQFF.

V usage is TRBV25-1 and J usage is TRBJ2-3, with D perhaps assigned TRBD1 or TRBD2 (6 bases each). The CDR3 runs to 12 residues. The V end lost 1 base, the J end lost 14 bases, and 13 bases lay between the germline ends. CDR1 and CDR2 from the germline V gene are MGHDK and SYGVNS. CDR3 amino acids: CASSESWGARYF. Here the CDR3 DNA reads TGTGCCAGCAGTGAATCTTGGGGGGCGCGGTATTTT. Full variable domain (outside the CDR3, taken from reference TRBV25-1 and TRBJ2-3): EADIYQTPRYLVIGTGKKITLECSQTMGHDKMYWYQQDPGMELHLIHYSYGVNSTEKGDLSSESTVSRIRTEHFPLTLESARPSHTSQYLCASSESWGARYFGPGTRLTVL.

The V call is TRBV7-9, the J call TRBJ2-1; 10 positions agree with TRBD2. CDR1 and CDR2 (germline): SEHNR, FQNEAQ (reference sequence). The CDR3 is 15 amino acids. V lost 2 bases and J lost 8; bases outside the gene matches: 6. This CDR3 reads CASSLQRGGLHEQFF. Here the CDR3 DNA reads TGTGCCAGCAGCTTACAGCGGGGGGGCCTTCATGAGCAGTTCTTC.

This clonotype came up a few times. V gene TRBV9 combines with J gene TRBJ2-5; weak D call: TRBD2 (6 bases). Germline V gene lookup returns CDR1 SGDLS and CDR2 YYNGEE. V dropped 3 bases and J dropped 2 bases, with 11 bases sitting between them. CDR3 length: 14 residues. The CDR3 protein is CASSAGTGQETQYF. In nucleotides, the CDR3 is TGTGCCAGCAGCGCCGGGACTGGACAAGAGACCCAGTACTTC.

In its sample, this clonotype was seen a few times. The rearrangement links TRBV7-9 to TRBJ2-1; D is ambiguous. The CDR3 has 11 amino acids. Trimming pared 10 bases from V and 7 bases from J, leaving 11 bases between. In germline, CDR1 is SEHNR, CDR2 FQNEAQ (reference sequence). The CDR3 protein is CAIVPQNEQFF. For the CDR3, the DNA is TGTGCCATCGTCCCTCAAAATGAGCAGTTCTTC.

The V gene is TRBV11-2, the J gene TRBJ2-7, with D unresolved. The CDR3 is 12 residues long. V lost 3 bases and J 7 bases, leaving 10 bases between the germline ends. The V gene's germline CDR1 is SGHAT and CDR2 FQNNGV. CDR3 loop: CASSLRTWEQYV. The CDR3, as DNA: TGTGCCAGCAGCTTGCGGACGTGGGAGCAGTACGTC.

The CDR3 region is CASREGSATTEAFF. CDR3 bases: TGCGCCAGCAGGGAGGGGTCGGCGACCACTGAAGCTTTCTTT. The rearrangement joins TRBV5-1 to TRBJ1-1; tentatively, D is TRBD1 (5 bases). V was clipped by 5 bases and J by 4 bases, with 15 bases between them. CDR3 length: 14 amino acids. Germline V gene lookup returns CDR1 SGHRS and CDR2 YFSETQ.

The chain uses TRBV7-2 and TRBJ2-3, with TRBD1 matching over 10 bases. CDR3 length equals 16 residues. Looked up from germline, CDR1 is SGHTA and CDR2 is FQGNSA. With V trimmed by 7 bases and J by 4 bases, 11 bases remained unmatched. CDR3 loop: CASTLGGQGPADTQYF. The DNA for the CDR3 is TGTGCCAGCACCCTCGGGGGACAGGGGCCGGCAGATACGCAGTATTTT.

The rearrangement links TRBV19 to TRBJ2-7, with D possibly being TRBD1 or TRBD2 (5 bases each). Per the germline V gene, CDR1 is LNHDA and CDR2 is SQIVND (reference sequence). CDR3 length: 15 residues. Trimming took off 6 bases at V and 0 bases at J, with 15 bases between the two ends. CDR3 protein: CASSMRGAHSYEQYF. DNA of the CDR3: TGTGCCAGTAGCATGAGGGGTGCGCACTCCTACGAGCAGTACTTC.

The genes are TRBV11-2 and TRBJ1-3; D unresolved. The V and J ends lost 1 base and 4 bases respectively, with 8 bases between them. Germline CDR1 reads SGHAT; CDR2 reads FQNNGV. The CDR3 loop spans 14 amino acids. CDR3 bases: TGTGCCAGCAGCTTAGTCTCCGTCGGAAACACCATATATTTT. As protein: CASSLVSVGNTIYF.

In this sample, this clonotype turned up a few times. The CDR3 spells CASSQGLTHGNSDTQYF. In nucleotides, the CDR3 is TGTGCCAGCAGCCAAGGCTTGACACATGGAAACTCAGATACGCAGTATTTT. The V call is TRBV4-2, the J call TRBJ2-3; D gene unclear. Trimming stripped 1 base from V and 4 bases from J, with 18 bases between. Germline V gene data show CDR1 as LGHNA and CDR2 as YNFKEQ. CDR3 length equals 17 residues.

Written as DNA, the CDR3 is TGTGCCACCAGTGCCTATGGGGTGGATACGCAGTATTTT. Protein: CATSAYGVDTQYF. V gene TRBV24-1 combines with J gene TRBJ2-3; D gene uncertain. Germline lookup yields CDR1 KGHDR and CDR2 SFDVKD. The CDR3 consists of 13 residues. V lost 5 bases, J lost 6 bases, and 11 bases lay in between.

The V gene is TRBV6-2 or TRBV6-3, the J gene TRBJ2-7; TRBD1 might be the D (6 bases). Germline V gives CDR1 MNHEY, CDR2 SVGEGT. The CDR3 has 13 amino acids. V gave up 5 bases and J gave up 5 bases, with 13 bases separating them. This CDR3 reads CASSIHHRDEQYF. For the CDR3, the DNA is TGTGCCAGCAGTATACATCACAGGGACGAGCAGTACTTC.

This clonotype appeared a few times. This chain uses TRBV7-8 with TRBJ2-2; no reliable D call. The CDR3 length is 16 residues. Germline-derived CDR1 and CDR2 are SGHVS and FQNEAQ. V was shortened by 1 base and J by 8 bases, with 17 bases between the two germline ends. CDR3 sequence (DNA): TGTGCCAGCAGCTTAGGGTACTCCACTCCGAATGGGGAGCTGTTTTTT. Amino acids: CASSLGYSTPNGELFF.

The chain joins TRBV5-1 to TRBJ1-1; unclear D gene. Trimming removed 2 bases at V and 1 base at J, with 9 bases between. Germline-derived CDR1 and CDR2 are SGHRS and YFSETQ. The CDR3 is made up of 14 amino acids. This CDR3 reads CASSFFAKNTEAFF. CDR3 in DNA: TGCGCCAGCAGCTTTTTCGCCAAGAACACTGAAGCTTTCTTT.

This clonotype was observed a handful of times. The chain recombines TRBV29-1 with TRBJ2-5, with a possible D match to TRBD2 (7 bases). The CDR3 loop spans 15 amino acids. V lost 7 bases, J lost 2 bases, and 20 bases lay in between. The germline V gene encodes CDR1 SQVTM and CDR2 ANQGSEA. The CDR3 nucleotides read TGCAGCGCCCGAGGGGGGGGAATCGAGCAAGAGACCCAGTACTTC. Its translation: CSARGGGIEQETQYF.

This clonotype was counted only a few times. This chain uses TRBV6-2 or TRBV6-3 with TRBJ2-2, with a weak D call TRBD1 (6 bases). V gave up 6 bases and J gave up 4 bases, with 12 bases separating them. The CDR3 is 14 residues long. Germline V gene sequence: CDR1 MNHEY, CDR2 SVGEGT. Here the CDR3 reads CASRTPGATGELFF. CDR3 bases: TGTGCCAGCAGAACGCCAGGGGCCACCGGGGAGCTGTTTTTT.

V gene TRBV7-9 combines with J gene TRBJ2-1; D is possibly TRBD1 or TRBD2 (5 bases each). The CDR3 has 15 amino acids. Trimming removed 7 bases at V and 4 bases at J, with 17 bases between. CDR1 is SEHNR and CDR2 is FQNEAQ in the germline V gene (reference sequence). CDR3 DNA sequence: TGTGCCAGCAACAATCAGGGACCCCTTTACAATGAGCAGTTCTTC. Amino acid sequence: CASNNQGPLYNEQFF.

This clonotype was counted a few times. The J gene is TRBJ1-6, the V gene TRBV18, with TRBD1 as a possible D gene (5 bases). Germline CDR1 is KGHSH and CDR2 is LQKENI. CDR3 length: 13 residues. V was cut by 4 bases and J by 5 bases, with 6 bases left in between. The CDR3 coding sequence is TGTGCCAGCTCACTGGGGGATAATTCACCCCTCCACTTT. As protein: CASSLGDNSPLHF.

This clonotype was counted only a few times. V gene TRBV18 combines with J gene TRBJ2-4; D call uncertain. Trimming shortened V by 4 bases and J by 1 base, and 20 bases separated the two germline ends. The CDR3 has 18 residues. Germline V CDR1 and CDR2: KGHSH, LQKENI. CDR3 loop: CASSLLITPPVAKNIQYF. The DNA for the CDR3 is TGTGCCAGCTCACTCCTAATAACTCCCCCCGTGGCCAAAAACATTCAGTACTTC.

This clonotype was seen a handful of times. The chain is built from TRBV6-6 and TRBJ2-7; TRBD1 is a possible D gene (6 bases). V was trimmed by 6 bases and J by 11 bases, leaving 17 bases between them. This CDR3 region has 12 residues. Germline assignment: CDR1 MNHNY and CDR2 SVGAGI (reference sequence). The CDR3 DNA is TGTGCCAGCAGCAAACTCCAGGGGTCGAAGTACTTC. Its translation is CASSKLQGSKYF.

Many counts were recorded for this clonotype. This chain connects TRBV18 to TRBJ2-7; D is undetermined. Germline V lookup: CDR1 KGHSH, CDR2 LQKENI. The CDR3 is 13 amino acids. Trimming removed 3 bases at V and 6 bases at J, with 12 bases between. The CDR3 DNA follows: TGTGCCAGCTCACCGGTCGAGAAAGTCGAGCAGTACTTC. Its translation: CASSPVEKVEQYF.